This passage covers 15 T cell receptor beta chains from one sample sequenced in a study of cytomegalovirus exposure and HLA in healthy donors. It was with 60 Vbeta and 13 Jbeta primers that the PCR ran. Only in-frame clones appear in the TCRdb table, and some are missing; sequencing was by immunoSEQ multiplex PCR. The sample lists under 200,000 clones, about 79% occurring once. Sequencing was performed on PBMCs. Every receptor here comes from a female donor in good health and CMV-seronegative.

Here the CDR3 DNA reads TGTGCCAGTAGGGACCCGAGCGGGTTCCCCTACGAGCAGTACTTC. It yields the protein CASRDPSGFPYEQYF. This chain connects TRBV19 to TRBJ2-7, with TRBD2 as a possible D gene (6 bases). The germline V gene encodes CDR1 LNHDA and CDR2 SQIVND (reference sequence). Trimming took off 6 bases at V and 2 bases at J, with 17 bases between the two ends. This CDR3 has 15 amino acids.

As DNA, the CDR3 is TGTGCCAGCAGGGATAGCGGGGGGGCGCCAGATACGCAGTATTTT. Protein: CASRDSGGAPDTQYF. This rearrangement joins TRBV7-8 to TRBJ2-3; 11 bases are shared with TRBD2. The J segment lost 4 bases and the V segment lost 6 bases, leaving 6 bases of the junction unmatched. Germline lookup yields CDR1 SGHVS and CDR2 FQNEAQ. There are 15 residues in the CDR3.

The V call is TRBV4-3, the J call TRBJ2-7; TRBD2 matches 11 bases. The ends lost 5 bases at V and 6 bases at J; junction bases unmatched: 6. Germline CDR1 is LGHNA and CDR2 is YSLEER. The CDR3 totals 14 residues. The CDR3: CASSLLAGAGEQYF. The CDR3 nucleotides are TGCGCCAGCAGCTTACTAGCGGGAGCCGGCGAGCAGTACTTC.

This clone was detected a few times. V usage is TRBV7-9 and J usage is TRBJ1-1; D is perhaps TRBD1 (5 bases). Trimming left V 3 bases short and J 2 bases short, with 10 bases between. The germline V gene has CDR1 SEHNR and CDR2 FQNEAQ (reference sequence). The CDR3 contains 14 residues. CDR3 loop: CASSFNQGNTEAFF. DNA of the CDR3: TGTGCCAGCAGCTTTAATCAGGGTAACACTGAAGCTTTCTTT.

The chain employs TRBV19 and TRBJ1-3; D gene unclear. Trimming took off 6 bases at V and 9 bases at J, with 21 bases between the two ends. Per the germline V gene, CDR1 is LNHDA and CDR2 is SQIVND (reference sequence). CDR3 length equals 15 residues. This CDR3 reads CASSIRMGRKVTIYF. The CDR3, as DNA: TGTGCCAGTAGCATCCGTATGGGCAGGAAGGTCACCATATATTTT.

This clone was counted only a few times. This chain joins TRBV6-1 and TRBJ2-7, with TRBD1 identical over 7 bases. V trimming: 5 bases; J trimming: 4 bases; junction bases outside the gene matches: 5. Germline-derived CDR1 and CDR2 are MNHNS and SASEGT. The CDR3 is made up of 13 amino acids. In DNA, the CDR3 is TGTGCCAGCAGTCGACAGGGTTCTTACGAGCAGTACTTC. This gives the protein CASSRQGSYEQYF.

The rearrangement joins TRBV10-3 to TRBJ2-3; TRBD2 aligns across 12 bases. Germline V gene lookup returns CDR1 ENHRY and CDR2 SYGVKD. V lost 0 bases, J lost 4 bases, and 5 bases stayed unmatched. The CDR3 is 17 amino acids. The CDR3 sequence is CAISESPSGGAADTQYF. CDR3 DNA sequence: TGTGCCATCAGTGAGTCTCCTAGCGGGGGGGCGGCAGATACGCAGTATTTT.

This sequence joins TRBV4-2 and TRBJ2-3; the D gene is possibly TRBD2 (5 bases). V lost 1 base to trimming and J lost 2 bases, with 16 bases between them. The CDR3 length is 17 residues. Germline CDR1 LGHNA, CDR2 YNFKEQ. DNA for the CDR3: TGTGCCAGCAGCCAAGGGATCGGCGGGTCTTCCACAGATACGCAGTATTTT. It yields the protein CASSQGIGGSSTDTQYF.

The rearrangement uses TRBV30 and TRBJ1-1, with D possibly being TRBD1 (6 bases). V lost 0 bases to trimming and J lost 2 bases, with 10 bases between them. The CDR3 runs to 14 residues. Germline values: CDR1 GTSNPN, CDR2 SVGIG (reference sequence). CDR3 region: CAWSVRGGNTEAFF. Here the CDR3 DNA reads TGTGCCTGGAGTGTACGAGGGGGAAACACTGAAGCTTTCTTT.

This chain connects TRBV7-2 to TRBJ2-2, with D maybe TRBD2 (5 bases). Germline CDR1 SGHTA, CDR2 FQGNSA. CDR3 length: 17 amino acids. V was pared by 1 base and J by 2 bases, with 14 bases between. For the CDR3, the DNA is TGTGCCAGCAGCTTAGTCGGGGTTACTGGAAACACCGGGGAGCTGTTTTTT. Translating gives CASSLVGVTGNTGELFF. Together with reference TRBV7-2 and TRBJ2-2, the CDR3 gives the full variable domain: GAGVSQSPSNKVTEKGKDVELRCDPISGHTALYWYRQSLGQGLEFLIYFQGNSAPDKSGLPSDRFSAERTGGSVSTLTIQRTQQEDSAVYLCASSLVGVTGNTGELFFGEGSRLTVL.

This clone was picked up one time. The chain has TRBV27 and TRBJ2-7; 10 nucleotides match TRBD2. The V gene end was trimmed by 6 bases and the J gene end by 2 bases; junction bases not matched to a gene: 7. CDR3 length: 15 amino acids. Germline V gene sequence: CDR1 MNHEY, CDR2 SMNVEV (reference sequence). Here the CDR3 reads CASRLAGGGAYEQYF. The CDR3 DNA is TGTGCCAGCAGATTAGCGGGAGGAGGGGCCTACGAGCAGTACTTC.

The genes are TRBV7-9 and TRBJ2-7, with no clear D. The CDR3 is 11 residues long. Trimming cost V 3 bases and J 9 bases, with 9 bases left between them. Germline CDR1 and CDR2: SEHNR and FQNEAQ (reference sequence). The CDR3 nucleotides are TGTGCCAGCAGCTTCAATTCGGGGCAGTACTTC. Translating it yields CASSFNSGQYF.

V usage is TRBV10-3 and J usage is TRBJ1-1, with D perhaps TRBD1 (5 bases). This CDR3 spans 13 amino acids. V was shortened by 10 bases and J by 0 bases, with 12 bases between the two germline ends. The germline CDR1 and CDR2 sequences are ENHRY and SYGVKD. CDR3 loop: CATNRDLNTEAFF. The CDR3 nucleotides are TGTGCCACAAACCGGGACTTGAACACTGAAGCTTTCTTT.

The chain is built from TRBV30 and TRBJ1-3, with TRBD1 matching over 9 bases. The V segment lost 8 bases and the J segment 3 bases; nucleotides outside the gene matches: 14. Germline values: CDR1 GTSNPN, CDR2 SVGIG (reference sequence). CDR3 length: 16 amino acids. As DNA, the CDR3 is TGTGCCCTCGGGGCGGGCACAGGGGGCTTTGGAAACACCATATATTTT. Protein: CALGAGTGGFGNTIYF.

This clone was observed a few times. The chain is built from TRBV7-3 and TRBJ2-3; 13 bases are a match to TRBD2. The CDR3 loop spans 15 amino acids. V lost 6 bases and J lost 4; bases outside the gene matches: 4. From germline, CDR1 is SGHTA and CDR2 FQGTGA. The CDR3 bases are TGTGCCAGCAGTTCCGGACTAGCGGGAGCAGATACGCAGTATTTT. Translation: CASSSGLAGADTQYF.